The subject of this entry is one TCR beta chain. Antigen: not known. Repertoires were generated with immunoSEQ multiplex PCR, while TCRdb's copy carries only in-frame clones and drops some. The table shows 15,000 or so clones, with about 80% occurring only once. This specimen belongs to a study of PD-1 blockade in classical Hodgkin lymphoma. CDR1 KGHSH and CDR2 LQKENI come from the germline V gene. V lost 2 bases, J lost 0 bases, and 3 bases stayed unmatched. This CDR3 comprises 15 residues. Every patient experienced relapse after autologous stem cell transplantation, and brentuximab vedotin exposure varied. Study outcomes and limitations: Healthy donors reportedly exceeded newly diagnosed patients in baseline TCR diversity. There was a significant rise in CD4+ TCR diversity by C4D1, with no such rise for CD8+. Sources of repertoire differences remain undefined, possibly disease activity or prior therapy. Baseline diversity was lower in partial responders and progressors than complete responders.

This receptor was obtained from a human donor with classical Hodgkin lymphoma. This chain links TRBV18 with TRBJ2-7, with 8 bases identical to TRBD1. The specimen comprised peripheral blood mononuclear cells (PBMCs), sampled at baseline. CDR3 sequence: CASSPGTGSSYEQYF. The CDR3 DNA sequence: TGTGCCAGCTCACCAGGGACAGGATCCTCCTACGAGCAGTACTTC.